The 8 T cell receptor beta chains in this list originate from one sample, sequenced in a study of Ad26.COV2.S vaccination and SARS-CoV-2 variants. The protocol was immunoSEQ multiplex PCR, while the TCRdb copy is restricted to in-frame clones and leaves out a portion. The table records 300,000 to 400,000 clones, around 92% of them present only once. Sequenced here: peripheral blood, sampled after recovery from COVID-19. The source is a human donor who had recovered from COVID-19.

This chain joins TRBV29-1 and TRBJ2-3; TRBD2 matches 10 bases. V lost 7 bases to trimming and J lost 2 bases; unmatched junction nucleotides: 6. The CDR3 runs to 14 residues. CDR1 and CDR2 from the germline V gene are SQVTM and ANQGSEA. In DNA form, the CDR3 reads TGCAGCGGGCTACTAGCGGGGCACACAGATACGCAGTATTTT. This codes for CSGLLAGHTDTQYF.

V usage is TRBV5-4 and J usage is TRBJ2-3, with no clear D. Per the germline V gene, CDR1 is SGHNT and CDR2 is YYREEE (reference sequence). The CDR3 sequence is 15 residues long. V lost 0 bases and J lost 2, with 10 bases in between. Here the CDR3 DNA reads TGTGCCAGCAGCTTGGAGGGAACAGCCACAGATACGCAGTATTTT. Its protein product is CASSLEGTATDTQYF.

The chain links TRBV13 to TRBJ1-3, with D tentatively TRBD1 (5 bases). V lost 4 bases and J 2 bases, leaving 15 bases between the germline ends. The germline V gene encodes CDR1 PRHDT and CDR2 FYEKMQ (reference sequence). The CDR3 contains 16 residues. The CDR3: CASSYWPGETGNTIYF. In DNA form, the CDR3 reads TGTGCCAGCAGCTACTGGCCGGGGGAAACTGGAAACACCATATATTTT.

Here the CDR3 DNA reads TGTGCCAGCACCCAGAAGGGCGGCAACACCGGGGAGCTGTTTTTT. It translates to CASTQKGGNTGELFF. The chain recombines TRBV7-9 with TRBJ2-2; D not certain. CDR1 SEHNR and CDR2 FQNEAQ come from the germline V gene (reference sequence). This CDR3 is built from 15 residues. Trimming removed 7 bases at V and 2 bases at J, with 14 bases between.

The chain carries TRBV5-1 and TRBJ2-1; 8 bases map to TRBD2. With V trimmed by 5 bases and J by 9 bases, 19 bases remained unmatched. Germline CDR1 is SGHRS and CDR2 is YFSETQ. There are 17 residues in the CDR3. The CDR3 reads CASSYSGTSIIYGEQFF. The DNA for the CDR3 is TGCGCCAGCAGTTATTCCGGGACTAGTATTATCTATGGTGAGCAGTTCTTC.

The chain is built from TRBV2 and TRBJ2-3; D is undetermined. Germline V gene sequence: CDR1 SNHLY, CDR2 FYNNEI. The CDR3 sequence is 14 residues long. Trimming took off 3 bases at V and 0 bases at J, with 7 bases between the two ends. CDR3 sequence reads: CASSDGVSTDTQYF. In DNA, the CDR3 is TGTGCCAGCAGTGATGGGGTGAGCACAGATACGCAGTATTTT.

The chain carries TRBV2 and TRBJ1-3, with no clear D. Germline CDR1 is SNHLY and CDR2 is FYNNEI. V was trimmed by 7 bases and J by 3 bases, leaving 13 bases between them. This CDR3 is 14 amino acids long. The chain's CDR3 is CASTTDIFGNTIYF. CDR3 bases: TGTGCCAGCACTACAGATATCTTTGGAAACACCATATATTTT.

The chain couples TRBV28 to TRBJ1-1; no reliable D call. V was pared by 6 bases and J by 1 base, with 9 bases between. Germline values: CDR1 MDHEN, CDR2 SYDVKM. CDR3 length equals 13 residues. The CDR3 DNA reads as TGTGCCAGCAGCCCAATCACGAACACTGAAGCTTTCTTT. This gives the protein CASSPITNTEAFF.